The 18 T cell receptor beta chains presented below share a single source sample, sequenced in a study of blood T cell repertoires in COVID-19. TCRdb's table, derived via immunoSEQ multiplex PCR, lists solely in-frame clones and lacks some. Found here are 200,000 to 250,000 clones, 75% to 85% of them singletons; the top ten hold around 8.8%. The sequenced material came from PBMCs or T cells enriched from blood (not recorded which). The receptor set was obtained from a man aged 35-49 years who had recovered from COVID-19.

This clone was observed a few times. V is TRBV5-1 and J is TRBJ2-7; the D gene is possibly TRBD1 (6 bases). CDR3 length: 15 amino acids. From germline, CDR1 is SGHRS and CDR2 YFSETQ. V was clipped by 0 bases and J by 2 bases, with 12 bases between them. Here the CDR3 reads CASSLAWGHTYEQYF. In DNA form, the CDR3 reads TGCGCCAGCAGCTTGGCCTGGGGACACACCTACGAGCAGTACTTC.

This clone was detected once. The J gene is TRBJ1-5, the V gene TRBV12-3 or TRBV12-4; D uncertain. Trimming stripped 6 bases from V and 1 base from J, with 7 bases between. This CDR3 contains 13 residues. In nucleotides, the CDR3 is TGTGCCAGCAGCTCCGTGAGCAATCAGCCCCAGCATTTT. This sequence encodes CASSSVSNQPQHF.

The chain combines TRBV9 with TRBJ2-3, with TRBD1 matching over 9 bases. This CDR3 contains 16 residues. V lost 2 bases to trimming and J lost 5 bases; unmatched junction nucleotides: 9. CDR1 is SGDLS, CDR2 YYNGEE, per germline. The CDR3 reads CASSVDTGGGGDTQYF. CDR3 sequence (DNA): TGTGCCAGCAGCGTGGACACAGGGGGCGGTGGAGATACGCAGTATTTT.

The gene calls are TRBV18 and TRBJ1-6; D is possibly TRBD1 (5 bases). CDR3 length equals 15 residues. V dropped 9 bases and J dropped 13 bases, with 25 bases sitting between them. Germline CDR1 KGHSH, CDR2 LQKENI. In DNA, the CDR3 is TGTGCCAGTCGTACAGGAGATCATCTCCCTGCTCCCCTCCACTTT. The encoded protein is CASRTGDHLPAPLHF.

V usage is TRBV9 and J usage is TRBJ1-1, with 9 bases aligning to TRBD1. CDR1 is SGDLS and CDR2 is YYNGEE in the germline V gene. The ends lost 4 bases at V and 4 bases at J; junction bases unmatched: 8. CDR3 length equals 15 residues. In DNA form, the CDR3 reads TGTGCCAGCAGCACCGGGACAGGGTCCCTCACTGAAGCTTTCTTT. This translates into CASSTGTGSLTEAFF.

The chain uses TRBV25-1 and TRBJ1-1; TRBD1 matches 7 bases. V lost 4 bases to trimming and J lost 0 bases; unmatched junction nucleotides: 2. The CDR3 is made up of 14 amino acids. Looked up from germline, CDR1 is MGHDK and CDR2 is SYGVNS. The CDR3 sequence: CASSGGQLNTEAFF. CDR3 coding DNA: TGTGCCAGCAGTGGGGGACAGTTGAACACTGAAGCTTTCTTT.

The rearrangement uses TRBV7-6 and TRBJ1-2; a weak D match, TRBD1 (5 bases). The CDR3 is 15 residues long. V was clipped by 5 bases and J by 0 bases, with 13 bases between them. Germline loops: CDR1 SGHVS, CDR2 FNYEAQ. CDR3 region: CASSPQSGANYGYTF. The CDR3 DNA reads TGTGCCAGCAGCCCCCAGTCGGGGGCTAACTATGGCTACACCTTC. Full variable domain (missing parts from reference TRBV7-6 and TRBJ1-2): GAGVSQSPRYKVTKRGQDVALRCDPISGHVSLYWYRQALGQGPEFLTYFNYEAQQDKSGLPNDRFSAERPEGSISTLTIQRTEQRDSAMYRCASSPQSGANYGYTFGSGTRLTVV.

The chain uses TRBV5-4 and TRBJ2-7; perhaps TRBD2 as D (6 bases). Germline V lookup: CDR1 SGHNT, CDR2 YYREEE (reference sequence). The V and J ends lost 2 bases and 2 bases respectively, with 11 bases between them. CDR3 length: 14 residues. This chain's CDR3 is CASSLGGIAYEQYF. Written as DNA, the CDR3 is TGTGCCAGCAGCTTAGGCGGGATAGCCTACGAGCAGTACTTC.

The chain recombines TRBV5-1 with TRBJ2-1; 16 bases map to TRBD2. Germline CDR1 is SGHRS and CDR2 is YFSETQ. The CDR3 spans 18 residues. Trimming at V came to 1 base and at J to 1 base, leaving 2 bases not matched to a gene. The CDR3 here is CASSLTGLAGGSYNEQFF. CDR3 coding DNA: TGCGCCAGCAGCTTGACGGGACTAGCGGGAGGGTCCTACAATGAGCAGTTCTTC.

The rearrangement links TRBV9 to TRBJ1-3, with 7 nucleotides matching TRBD1. V shed 0 bases, J shed 2 bases, and the junction held 11 bases outside the gene matches. CDR1 SGDLS and CDR2 YYNGEE come from the germline V gene. The CDR3 contains 18 residues. This chain's CDR3 is CASSVATGVPGPGNTIYF. DNA of the CDR3: TGTGCCAGCAGCGTAGCTACAGGGGTCCCGGGCCCTGGAAACACCATATATTTT.

This clone was recorded once. The rearrangement links TRBV19 to TRBJ2-2, with TRBD2 matching 10 bases. Germline V gene data show CDR1 as LNHDA and CDR2 as SQIVND (reference sequence). V dropped 8 bases and J dropped 6; count of bases not matched to a gene: 6. The length of the CDR3 is 14 residues. CDR3 DNA: TGTGCCAGTGGATATCTAGCGGGAGCCGGGGAGCTGTTTTTT. It specifies CASGYLAGAGELFF.

The rearrangement uses TRBV4-2 and TRBJ1-2, with 7 bases identical to TRBD1. V gave up 1 base and J gave up 2 bases; unmatched junction bases: 7. Germline CDR1 reads LGHNA; CDR2 reads YNFKEQ. The CDR3 covers 16 residues. The CDR3 spells CASSQAPDRSNYGYTF. The CDR3 DNA follows: TGTGCCAGCAGCCAAGCCCCGGACAGGTCCAACTATGGCTACACCTTC.

The CDR3 DNA follows: TGTGCCAGCAGCCTCGACAGCCTGAGCGAGCAGTACTTC. This codes for CASSLDSLSEQYF. The chain recombines TRBV7-3 with TRBJ2-7, with D possibly TRBD1 on 5 matching bases. The germline V gene has CDR1 SGHTA and CDR2 FQGTGA. Trimming shortened V by 5 bases and J by 6 bases, and 14 bases separated the two germline ends. The CDR3 runs 13 residues.

The V call is TRBV11-2, the J call TRBJ1-3; possible D gene TRBD1, 6 bases. V lost 4 bases and J lost 0, with 13 bases in between. The CDR3 spans 16 residues. Looked up from germline, CDR1 is SGHAT and CDR2 is FQNNGV. The CDR3: CASSSDSRASGNTIYF. The CDR3 nucleotides are TGTGCCAGCAGCTCGGACAGCAGAGCCTCTGGAAACACCATATATTTT.

This clone was observed a single time. The chain carries TRBV27 and TRBJ1-5; TRBD1 agrees at 8 bases. The germline gives CDR1 MNHEY, CDR2 SMNVEV (reference sequence). The CDR3 consists of 20 residues. The V segment lost 2 bases and the J segment 6 bases; nucleotides outside the gene matches: 21. In DNA, the CDR3 is TGTGCCAGCAGTTTACTACCCATCTTAAGGGACAGGAGAAAGAGTCAGCCCCAGCATTTT. Translating it yields CASSLLPILRDRRKSQPQHF.

The J gene is TRBJ1-2, the V gene TRBV7-6; 7 bases fit TRBD1. With V trimmed by 1 base and J by 7 bases, 6 bases remained unmatched. CDR3 length: 14 residues. Germline values: CDR1 SGHVS, CDR2 FNYEAQ. CDR3 bases: TGTGCCAGCAGCTTAGGAACAGGGGAGCTTGGCTACACCTTC. Translated, it gives CASSLGTGELGYTF. Variable domain in full (rest from reference TRBV7-6 and TRBJ1-2): GAGVSQSPRYKVTKRGQDVALRCDPISGHVSLYWYRQALGQGPEFLTYFNYEAQQDKSGLPNDRFSAERPEGSISTLTIQRTEQRDSAMYRCASSLGTGELGYTFGSGTRLTVV.

The chain recombines TRBV9 with TRBJ1-1, with D uncertain. CDR3 size: 14 residues. With 1 base removed from V and 1 base from J, the gap between germline ends came to 8 bases. CDR1 and CDR2 (germline): SGDLS, YYNGEE. CDR3 nucleotide sequence: TGTGCCAGCAGCGTACAGGATAAGAACACTGAAGCTTTCTTT. Protein product: CASSVQDKNTEAFF. Based on the CDR3 plus reference TRBV9 and TRBJ1-1, the full variable domain is DSGVTQTPKHLITATGQRVTLRCSPRSGDLSVYWYQQSLDQGLQFLIQYYNGEERAKGNILERFSAQQFPDLHSELNLSSLELGDSALYFCASSVQDKNTEAFFGQGTRLTVV.

The gene calls are TRBV27 and TRBJ1-2, with D possibly matching TRBD1 (5 bases). Per the germline V gene, CDR1 is MNHEY and CDR2 is SMNVEV (reference sequence). This CDR3 contains 14 residues. V lost 6 bases and J 3 bases, leaving 14 bases between the germline ends. CDR3 residues: CASSQVGVHYGYTF. Written as DNA, the CDR3 is TGTGCCAGCAGCCAAGTAGGGGTACACTATGGCTACACCTTC.